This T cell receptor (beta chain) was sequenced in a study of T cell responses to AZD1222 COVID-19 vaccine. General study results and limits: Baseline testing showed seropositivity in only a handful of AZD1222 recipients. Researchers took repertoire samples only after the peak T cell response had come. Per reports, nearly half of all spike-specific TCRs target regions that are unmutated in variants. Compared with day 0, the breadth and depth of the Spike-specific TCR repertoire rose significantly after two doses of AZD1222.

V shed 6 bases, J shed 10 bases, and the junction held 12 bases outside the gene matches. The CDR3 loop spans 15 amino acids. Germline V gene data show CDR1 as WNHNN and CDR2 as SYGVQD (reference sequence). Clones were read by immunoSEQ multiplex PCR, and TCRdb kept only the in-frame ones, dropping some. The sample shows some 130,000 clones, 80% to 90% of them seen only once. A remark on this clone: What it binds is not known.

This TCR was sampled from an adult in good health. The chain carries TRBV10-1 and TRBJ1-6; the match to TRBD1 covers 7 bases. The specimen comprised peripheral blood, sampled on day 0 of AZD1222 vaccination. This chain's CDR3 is CASSPDRAQGSPLHF. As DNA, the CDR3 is TGCGCCAGCAGCCCCGACAGGGCCCAAGGCTCACCCCTCCACTTT.